These 30 T cell receptor beta chains share one sample of origin, sequenced in a study of blood T cell repertoires in COVID-19. The data were produced by immunoSEQ multiplex PCR, yet TCRdb's version contains in-frame clones alone and is incomplete. Among 150,000 to 200,000 clones listed, 80% to 85% were seen once. The source material was peripheral blood. Source of these receptors: an elderly woman with active or convalescent COVID-19.

The rearrangement joins TRBV5-1 to TRBJ2-7, with 9 bases that match TRBD2. V gave up 1 base and J gave up 3 bases; unmatched junction bases: 2. Germline assignment: CDR1 SGHRS and CDR2 YFSETQ. The CDR3 is made up of 14 amino acids. The CDR3 reads CASSLRGGDYEQYF. CDR3 sequence (DNA): TGCGCCAGCAGCTTGCGCGGGGGGGACTACGAGCAGTACTTC.

The V call is TRBV10-1, the J call TRBJ1-3; D is unresolved. The CDR3 extends over 15 amino acids. The V gene's germline CDR1 is WNHNN and CDR2 SYGVQD (reference sequence). With 3 bases removed from V and 0 bases from J, the gap between germline ends came to 9 bases. CDR3 sequence: CASSDGGLSGNTIYF. The CDR3 DNA reads as TGCGCCAGCAGTGATGGCGGACTCTCTGGAAACACCATATATTTT.

The chain carries TRBV19 and TRBJ1-3; the D gene is possibly TRBD1 (5 bases). The germline V gene encodes CDR1 LNHDA and CDR2 SQIVND (reference sequence). The germline V and J ends were trimmed by 8 bases and 0 bases, with 20 bases remaining between them. This CDR3 is 17 amino acids long. CDR3 in amino acids: CASGGFQGQASGNTIYF. The CDR3 nucleotides are TGTGCCAGTGGGGGGTTTCAGGGTCAAGCCTCTGGAAACACCATATATTTT.

This sequence joins TRBV7-2 and TRBJ1-2; 7 nucleotides align to TRBD1. The length of the CDR3 is 14 residues. V was pared by 5 bases and J by 1 base, with 4 bases of the junction left unmatched. The germline V gene encodes CDR1 SGHTA and CDR2 FQGNSA. The CDR3 coding sequence is TGTGCCAGCAGCCGCGGGGACAGTAACTATGGCTACACCTTC. Its translation: CASSRGDSNYGYTF.

The table lists this clone with a count of one. The V call is TRBV2, the J call TRBJ1-5; maybe TRBD1 (5 bases). The CDR3 loop spans 14 amino acids. Germline loops: CDR1 SNHLY, CDR2 FYNNEI. V was clipped by 2 bases and J by 6 bases, with 11 bases between them. Written as DNA, the CDR3 is TGTGCCAGCAGTGAAACTGGGGCAGGTCAGCCCCAGCATTTT. Residues: CASSETGAGQPQHF.

This clone has just one count. The gene calls are TRBV5-1 and TRBJ2-7, with 7 bases that match TRBD2. V trimming: 3 bases; J trimming: 2 bases; junction bases outside the gene matches: 5. Germline CDR1 and CDR2: SGHRS and YFSETQ. The length of the CDR3 is 14 residues. This CDR3 is CASSSTGTTYEQYF. CDR3 nucleotides: TGCGCCAGCAGCTCTACCGGGACTACCTACGAGCAGTACTTC.

The rearrangement links TRBV24-1 to TRBJ2-3; no firm D call. The CDR3 runs to 13 residues. Deletions cut 3 bases from V and 0 bases from J, with 3 bases between. Germline V gene data show CDR1 as KGHDR and CDR2 as SFDVKD. CDR3 DNA: TGTGCCACCAGTGATCAAAGCACAGATACGCAGTATTTT. Translating it yields CATSDQSTDTQYF.

This clone occurred once. V gene TRBV9 combines with J gene TRBJ1-2; 7 nucleotides agree with TRBD1. Germline CDR1 SGDLS, CDR2 YYNGEE. Germline trimming cut 0 bases from V and 5 bases from J; bases unmatched to any gene: 4. The CDR3 totals 14 residues. The CDR3 protein is CASSVEAGGYGYTF. CDR3 coding DNA: TGTGCCAGCAGCGTAGAGGCAGGGGGGTATGGCTACACCTTC.

The rearrangement links TRBV7-9 to TRBJ1-6; D gene unclear. The germline V and J ends were trimmed by 1 base and 8 bases, with 6 bases remaining between them. Germline CDR1 is SEHNR and CDR2 is FQNEAQ (reference sequence). The CDR3 spans 13 residues. The CDR3 reads CASSLGGDSPLHF. DNA for the CDR3: TGTGCCAGCAGCTTAGGAGGTGATTCACCCCTCCACTTT.

This chain uses TRBV5-1 with TRBJ1-2; TRBD1 matches 7 bases. Trimming removed 4 bases from V and 1 base from J; junction bases left unmatched: 7. This CDR3 spans 15 amino acids. Germline V gives CDR1 SGHRS, CDR2 YFSETQ. In DNA, the CDR3 is TGCGCCAGCAGCCGGGAGGGGGCTGATAACTATGGCTACACCTTC. This encodes CASSREGADNYGYTF.

This rearrangement joins TRBV5-5 to TRBJ1-2; D is uncertain. Trimming removed 4 bases from V and 1 base from J, with 17 bases in between. The germline V gene encodes CDR1 SGHKS and CDR2 YYEKEE (reference sequence). The length of the CDR3 is 16 residues. In DNA, the CDR3 is TGTGCCAGCAGCCCGACCGGAGGCCCAATTAACTATGGCTACACCTTC. Translating gives CASSPTGGPINYGYTF.

This clone came up once. The genes are TRBV11-2 and TRBJ2-1; possible D gene TRBD2, 6 bases. V lost 1 base, J lost 2 bases, and 12 bases lay in between. The CDR3 covers 16 residues. Per germline, CDR1 SGHAT and CDR2 FQNNGV. The CDR3 reads CASSLVRGAPYNEQFF. CDR3 coding DNA: TGTGCCAGCAGCTTAGTCCGCGGGGCACCCTACAATGAGCAGTTCTTC.

V and J are TRBV6-2 or TRBV6-3 and TRBJ2-2; TRBD1 is a possible D gene (7 bases). Between the trimmed V and J ends, which lost 5 bases and 5 bases, there was a span of 15 bases. The CDR3 spans 15 residues. The V gene's germline CDR1 is MNHEY and CDR2 SVGEGT. As DNA, the CDR3 is TGTGCCAGCAGTCGAGGGGGCGCGGGGACCGGGGAGCTGTTTTTT. This sequence encodes CASSRGGAGTGELFF.

This clone was counted many times. The rearrangement joins TRBV7-9 to TRBJ1-5, with D possibly matching TRBD1 (5 bases). V lost 1 base to trimming and J lost 4 bases, with 11 bases between them. Germline CDR1 is SEHNR and CDR2 is FQNEAQ (reference sequence). The CDR3 is made up of 15 amino acids. The CDR3 loop reads CASSLGDGGNQPQHF. DNA of the CDR3: TGTGCCAGCAGCTTAGGGGACGGGGGTAATCAGCCCCAGCATTTT. Complete variable domain (other parts from reference TRBV7-9 and TRBJ1-5): DTGVSQNPRHKITKRGQNVTFRCDPISEHNRLYWYRQTLGQGPEFLTYFQNEAQLEKSRLLSDRFSAERPKGSFSTLEIQRTEQGDSAMYLCASSLGDGGNQPQHFGDGTRLSIL.

This chain links TRBV7-9 with TRBJ1-2, with 9 bases aligning to TRBD1. The CDR3 has 13 residues. After removal of 5 bases from V and 6 bases from J, the junction contained 4 bases not matched to a gene. Germline-derived CDR1 and CDR2 are SEHNR and FQNEAQ (reference sequence). For the CDR3, the DNA is TGTGCCAGCAGCGTAGACAGGGGGGATGGCTACACCTTC. Translation gives CASSVDRGDGYTF. The whole variable domain, filled in from reference TRBV7-9 and TRBJ1-2, reads DTGVSQNPRHKITKRGQNVTFRCDPISEHNRLYWYRQTLGQGPEFLTYFQNEAQLEKSRLLSDRFSAERPKGSFSTLEIQRTEQGDSAMYLCASSVDRGDGYTFGSGTRLTVV.

The rearrangement links TRBV6-5 to TRBJ1-3; D not resolved. CDR1 is MNHEY, CDR2 SVGAGI, per germline. CDR3 length: 14 residues. V lost 5 bases and J lost 2, with 10 bases in between. This CDR3 is CASSPLTAGNTIYF. CDR3 coding DNA: TGTGCCAGCAGTCCCCTTACGGCTGGAAACACCATATATTTT.

V usage is TRBV19 and J usage is TRBJ2-7; D may be TRBD1 (5 bases). V lost 1 base and J 2 bases, leaving 12 bases between the germline ends. Germline CDR1 is LNHDA and CDR2 is SQIVND (reference sequence). This CDR3 has 15 amino acids. CDR3 loop: CASSIAGIGTYEQYF. The DNA for the CDR3 is TGTGCCAGTAGTATAGCAGGGATAGGGACCTACGAGCAGTACTTC.

V usage is TRBV5-4 and J usage is TRBJ1-3, with a possible D match to TRBD1 (6 bases). V was shortened by 3 bases and J by 0 bases, with 10 bases between the two germline ends. CDR3 length: 15 amino acids. Germline lookup yields CDR1 SGHNT and CDR2 YYREEE (reference sequence). CDR3 nucleotide sequence: TGTGCCAGCAGCTCTGGACAGAACTCTGGAAACACCATATATTTT. Its protein is CASSSGQNSGNTIYF.

The rearrangement links TRBV3-1 (or the pseudogene TRBV3-2) to TRBJ1-4; D gene uncertain. In germline, CDR1 is LGHDT, CDR2 YNNKEL (reference sequence). Deletions cut 4 bases from V and 0 bases from J, with 12 bases between. This CDR3 has 16 residues. In nucleotides, the CDR3 is TGTGCCAGCAGCCTCGGCTGGGGAGCAACTAATGAAAAACTGTTTTTT. Translated: CASSLGWGATNEKLFF.

The gene calls are TRBV19 and TRBJ1-2; D might be TRBD1 (5 bases). Germline V gene data show CDR1 as LNHDA and CDR2 as SQIVND (reference sequence). V was shortened by 5 bases and J by 2 bases, with 9 bases between the two germline ends. CDR3 length equals 13 residues. The CDR3 protein is CASSPRGNYGYTF. The DNA for the CDR3 is TGTGCCAGTAGTCCGCGGGGGAACTATGGCTACACCTTC.

V is TRBV27 and J is TRBJ1-6, with a tentative D call TRBD1 (6 bases). Germline CDR1 is MNHEY and CDR2 is SMNVEV (reference sequence). This CDR3 is 14 amino acids long. The V and J ends lost 3 bases and 7 bases respectively, with 10 bases between them. The DNA for the CDR3 is TGTGCCAGCAGTTTTGGGACACTCAATTCACCCCTCCACTTT. Translation gives CASSFGTLNSPLHF.

The chain recombines TRBV9 with TRBJ1-2; D is uncertain. V was shortened by 0 bases and J by 7 bases, with 7 bases between the two germline ends. Germline CDR1 and CDR2: SGDLS and YYNGEE. This CDR3 has 12 amino acids. The CDR3 loop is CASSVVSGGYTF. CDR3 DNA sequence: TGTGCCAGCAGCGTAGTTTCGGGTGGCTACACCTTC.

The chain has TRBV19 and TRBJ1-2, with 7 bases that match TRBD1. This CDR3 has 14 residues. CDR1 LNHDA and CDR2 SQIVND come from the germline V gene (reference sequence). The ends lost 6 bases at V and 5 bases at J; junction bases unmatched: 9. The CDR3 reads CASRRQGGIYGYTF. Here the CDR3 DNA reads TGTGCCAGTAGACGACAGGGCGGGATTTATGGCTACACCTTC.

The chain joins TRBV7-2 to TRBJ2-1; TRBD2 is a possible D gene (5 bases). The CDR3 totals 14 residues. Germline V gene lookup returns CDR1 SGHTA and CDR2 FQGNSA. The V end lost 3 bases, the J end lost 7 bases, and 13 bases lay between the germline ends. The DNA of the CDR3 is TGTGCCAGCAGCTTGGACCCCCCGGGGAATGAGCAGTTCTTC. It codes for CASSLDPPGNEQFF.

A single count supports this clone. V gene TRBV5-1 combines with J gene TRBJ2-6; 10 bases are shared with TRBD1. The V gene's germline CDR1 is SGHRS and CDR2 YFSETQ. V gave up 3 bases and J gave up 1 base; unmatched junction bases: 10. The CDR3 extends over 19 amino acids. For the CDR3, the DNA is TGCGCCAGCAGCTCGACCGGGACAGGGGCCCTATCTGGGGCCAACGTCCTGACTTTC. This codes for CASSSTGTGALSGANVLTF.

V and J are TRBV4-3 and TRBJ2-1; D possibly corresponds to TRBD2 (6 bases). This CDR3 has 16 residues. Deletions cut 0 bases from V and 7 bases from J, with 16 bases between. Germline V gives CDR1 LGHNA, CDR2 YSLEER. DNA of the CDR3: TGCGCCAGCAGCCAAGATTGGCGGGGCATTGGAAATGAGCAGTTCTTC. Amino acids: CASSQDWRGIGNEQFF.

V is TRBV14 and J is TRBJ2-3, with D tentatively TRBD2 (6 bases). The CDR3 consists of 16 residues. Trimming stripped 4 bases from V and 5 bases from J, with 19 bases between. CDR1 and CDR2 (germline): SGHDN, FVKESK. CDR3 coding DNA: TGTGCCAGCAGCCTTCCTGTAGGGACCGGGAGAGATACGCAGTATTTT. The encoded protein is CASSLPVGTGRDTQYF.

The V gene is TRBV6-5, the J gene TRBJ1-1; the D is unclear. The V gene lost 6 bases and the J gene lost 1 base, with 15 bases spanning the gap. Germline V gene data show CDR1 as MNHEY and CDR2 as SVGAGI. The length of the CDR3 is 15 residues. The CDR3: CASSTRGGWNTEAFF. The DNA for the CDR3 is TGTGCCAGCAGCACCCGGGGTGGGTGGAACACTGAAGCTTTCTTT.

V is TRBV18 and J is TRBJ1-2; 9 bases are shared with TRBD1. The V gene end was trimmed by 3 bases and the J gene end by 2 bases; junction bases not matched to a gene: 7. There are 16 residues in the CDR3. Germline lookup yields CDR1 KGHSH and CDR2 LQKENI. CDR3: CASSPRLDRGNYGYTF. As DNA, the CDR3 is TGTGCCAGCTCACCGCGGTTGGACAGGGGAAACTATGGCTACACCTTC.

Worth noting for this clone: The germline gene is not matched at one end of the junction; a read error may be the cause. This rearrangement joins TRBV12-3 or TRBV12-4 to TRBJ2-3; D is possibly TRBD1 (5 bases). This CDR3 is built from 10 residues. CDR3 nucleotides: TGTGCCAGCGCGACAGACACGCAGTATTTT. Residues: CASATDTQYF.